Listed here are 19 T cell receptor beta chains from one sample, sequenced in a study of T-cell reconstitution after alpha-beta-depleted transplantation in children (dated by TCRdb to about 2016). The library was built by means of PCR. TCRdb lists the instrument as Illumina HiSeq 2500. Molecular barcoding was employed in the preparation of TCR libraries, with unique molecular identifiers being used to normalize TCRbeta repertoire quantification. TCRdb applied fastp at Q25 and MiXCR to the public reads, then kept only in-frame beta chains. Each entry is one CDR3 protein sequence, shown with its most common DNA and genes. This sample comprises around 71,000 distinct CDR3 sequences, about 7.3% of them detected only once. Less than 3% of the sample is held by the ten biggest clonotypes. Material: PBMCs from the stem cell graft donor, obtained from the stem cell graft. The receptors come from a human donor who donated a stem cell graft to a child with acute lymphoblastic leukemia.

This clonotype was detected only a few times. J is TRBJ2-7 and V is TRBV19, with D hard to call. The CDR3 covers 16 residues. V shed 8 bases and J shed 2 bases, with 22 bases lying between them. CDR1 is LNHDA, CDR2 SQIVND, per germline (reference sequence). This chain's CDR3 is CASSLGRRSMTYEQYF. In DNA, the CDR3 is TGTGCCAGTTCCCTTGGGCGACGGTCGATGACCTACGAGCAGTACTTC.

This clonotype was detected many times. The chain is built from TRBV4-1 and TRBJ1-1; D is possibly TRBD1 (5 bases). The CDR3 covers 14 residues. Germline V gives CDR1 MGHRA, CDR2 YSYEKL. V gave up 3 bases and J gave up 1 base, with 9 bases separating them. The CDR3 nucleotides read TGCGCCAGCAGCCAGGACACTCCGAACACTGAAGCTTTCTTT. This sequence encodes CASSQDTPNTEAFF.

This clonotype appeared a single time. The chain recombines TRBV20-1 with TRBJ2-7, with 8 bases that match TRBD2. With V trimmed by 4 bases and J by 0 bases, 8 bases remained unmatched. The germline gives CDR1 DFQATT, CDR2 SNEGSKA (reference sequence). The CDR3 has 15 residues. The CDR3 loop is CSATGGGRLSYEQYF. The CDR3 bases are TGCAGTGCTACGGGGGGGGGACGGCTCTCCTACGAGCAGTACTTC.

There are many counts of this clonotype. The genes are TRBV20-1 and TRBJ2-1; the match to TRBD2 covers 8 bases. This CDR3 has 14 residues. V trimming: 6 bases; J trimming: 1 base; junction bases outside the gene matches: 5. CDR1 and CDR2 from the germline V gene are DFQATT and SNEGSKA (reference sequence). CDR3 DNA sequence: TGCAGTGCCGCGGGACTAGGGTCCTACAATGAGCAGTTCTTC. Translation gives CSAAGLGSYNEQFF.

There are many counts of this clonotype. The chain combines TRBV9 with TRBJ1-1; D gene unclear. Germline-derived CDR1 and CDR2 are SGDLS and YYNGEE. Trimming removed 3 bases at V and 1 base at J, with 10 bases between. The CDR3 totals 14 residues. The CDR3 is CASSAGPGNTEAFF. For the CDR3, the DNA is TGTGCCAGCAGCGCTGGACCGGGGAACACTGAAGCTTTCTTT.

There are a few counts of this clonotype. Written as DNA, the CDR3 is TGTGCCAGCTCACCACCGACAGTGGGAAACACCATATATTTT. Its protein is CASSPPTVGNTIYF. The chain recombines TRBV18 with TRBJ1-3, with D perhaps matching TRBD1 (5 bases). V lost 0 bases and J lost 4, with 7 bases in between. In germline, CDR1 is KGHSH, CDR2 LQKENI. CDR3 size: 14 residues.

This rearrangement joins TRBV4-2 to TRBJ2-7, with D possibly being TRBD2 (5 bases). Trimming removed 4 bases at V and 2 bases at J, with 18 bases between. The germline V gene encodes CDR1 LGHNA and CDR2 YNFKEQ. This CDR3 comprises 16 residues. The chain's CDR3 is CASSRGQLSIPYEQYF. The CDR3 DNA reads TGTGCCAGCAGCCGCGGGCAGCTCTCCATTCCCTACGAGCAGTACTTC.

The rearrangement uses TRBV4-3 and TRBJ1-2; perhaps TRBD1 as D (6 bases). V was trimmed by 7 bases and J by 0 bases, leaving 12 bases between them. The CDR3 is 14 amino acids. The germline V gene has CDR1 LGHNA and CDR2 YSLEER. DNA for the CDR3: TGCGCCAGCATCGGACAGTCGACTAACTATGGCTACACCTTC. It is translated as CASIGQSTNYGYTF.

Only a few counts were recorded for this clonotype. The V gene is TRBV27, the J gene TRBJ2-3; 13 nucleotides match TRBD2. V trimming: 6 bases; J trimming: 4 bases; junction bases outside the gene matches: 4. CDR3 size: 15 residues. CDR1 MNHEY and CDR2 SMNVEV come from the germline V gene (reference sequence). The CDR3 protein is CASRGLAGMSDTQYF. The CDR3 DNA reads as TGTGCCAGCAGGGGACTAGCGGGAATGTCAGATACGCAGTATTTT.

This clonotype was seen a few times. The CDR3 reads CSAATSGGYQETQYF. CDR3 coding DNA: TGCAGTGCTGCGACTAGCGGGGGATACCAAGAGACCCAGTACTTC. The V and J genes are TRBV20-1 and TRBJ2-5; TRBD2 agrees at 12 bases. J lost 0 bases, V lost 5 bases, and 4 bases had no gene match. The CDR3 has 15 residues. Germline V gene lookup returns CDR1 DFQATT and CDR2 SNEGSKA (reference sequence).

This chain connects TRBV7-9 to TRBJ1-2, with a possible D match to TRBD1 (6 bases). Trimming removed 7 bases from V and 7 bases from J, with 19 bases in between. Germline CDR1 and CDR2: SEHNR and FQNEAQ (reference sequence). CDR3 size: 14 residues. CDR3 sequence reads: CASINPTGSPGYTF. DNA for the CDR3: TGTGCCAGCATAAACCCAACAGGGTCCCCTGGCTACACCTTC.

At least ten counts were recorded for this clonotype. The chain carries TRBV5-1 and TRBJ2-5, with 11 bases matching TRBD2. V lost 4 bases and J lost 4; bases outside the gene matches: 6. CDR3 size: 15 residues. CDR1 SGHRS and CDR2 YFSETQ come from the germline V gene. CDR3 sequence (DNA): TGCGCCAGCAGCCCCACTACTAGCGGGAGAGAGACCCAGTACTTC. Amino acids: CASSPTTSGRETQYF. The full variable domain, in which reference TRBV5-1 and TRBJ2-5 provide the parts outside the CDR3, is KAGVTQTPRYLIKTRGQQVTLSCSPISGHRSVSWYQQTPGQGLQFLFEYFSETQRNKGNFPGRFSGRQFSNSRSEMNVSTLELGDSALYLCASSPTTSGRETQYFGPGTRLLVL.

This clonotype has just a few counts. The chain uses TRBV28 and TRBJ1-5; tentatively, D is TRBD1 (6 bases). Trimming shortened V by 8 bases and J by 3 bases, and 14 bases separated the two germline ends. From germline, CDR1 is MDHEN and CDR2 SYDVKM. This CDR3 spans 14 amino acids. CDR3 DNA: TGTGCCAGCCGGGTGACAGGCGACAATCAGCCCCAGCATTTT. It is translated as CASRVTGDNQPQHF.

The chain couples TRBV12-5 to TRBJ1-4; no clear D. Trimming removed 1 base at V and 0 bases at J, with 3 bases between. The CDR3 is 14 amino acids. Per the germline V gene, CDR1 is LGHNT and CDR2 is FRNRAP. The CDR3 coding sequence is TGTGCTAGTGGTTTGGGATCAACTAATGAAAAACTGTTTTTT. It specifies CASGLGSTNEKLFF.

The rearrangement links TRBV5-4 to TRBJ1-1; D might be TRBD1 (5 bases). CDR3 length: 14 residues. Germline CDR1 is SGHNT and CDR2 is YYREEE (reference sequence). V lost 1 base and J lost 4, with 11 bases in between. The CDR3 loop reads CASSLPGQGTEAFF. In nucleotides, the CDR3 is TGTGCCAGCAGCTTGCCAGGACAAGGCACTGAAGCTTTCTTT.

This clonotype appeared many times. This sequence joins TRBV19 and TRBJ2-7, with D unclear. The CDR3 is 13 residues long. Trimming removed 0 bases at V and 3 bases at J, with 6 bases between. Looked up from germline, CDR1 is LNHDA and CDR2 is SQIVND (reference sequence). The CDR3 loop reads CASSIEISYEQYF. In nucleotides, the CDR3 is TGTGCCAGTAGTATAGAAATTAGCTACGAGCAGTACTTC.

This clonotype has just a few counts. V usage is TRBV5-1 and J usage is TRBJ2-5; D might be TRBD2 (5 bases). Trimming took 0 bases from V and 5 from J, leaving 17 bases between them. This CDR3 has 16 residues. CDR1 and CDR2 (germline): SGHRS, YFSETQ. The DNA of the CDR3 is TGCGCCAGCAGCTTGGTTATTGGAGGTGGGGAGGAGACCCAGTACTTC. This gives the protein CASSLVIGGGEETQYF.

This clonotype was detected many times. The chain recombines TRBV7-2 with TRBJ2-7; 7 bases align to TRBD1. CDR1 and CDR2 (germline): SGHTA, FQGNSA. The CDR3 loop spans 12 amino acids. Trimming at V came to 5 bases and at J to 6 bases, leaving 4 bases not matched to a gene. The CDR3 reads CASSPYRGEQYF. The DNA for the CDR3 is TGTGCCAGCAGCCCGTACAGGGGCGAGCAGTACTTC.

This clonotype was detected ten times or more. The rearrangement joins TRBV19 to TRBJ2-1; a possible D gene is TRBD2 (6 bases). Germline loops: CDR1 LNHDA, CDR2 SQIVND (reference sequence). V gave up 3 bases and J gave up 4 bases, with 7 bases separating them. This CDR3 is 13 amino acids long. The CDR3 bases are TGTGCCAGTAGTATTGGGGGGTACAATGAGCAGTTCTTC. The encoded protein is CASSIGGYNEQFF.